The next 7 T cell receptor beta chains were all read from a single sample in a study of cytomegalovirus exposure and HLA in healthy donors. Profiled with immunoSEQ multiplex PCR; TCRdb holds only in-frame clones, not every one. The sample yields fewer than 150,000 clones, 88% seen once. The sequenced sample consisted of PBMCs. The receptor source for this set is a man younger than 30 in good health and CMV-seropositive.

V usage is TRBV5-4 and J usage is TRBJ1-1; 8 bases are shared with TRBD1. This CDR3 is built from 17 residues. Trimming removed 4 bases from V and 0 bases from J; junction bases left unmatched: 11. From germline, CDR1 is SGHNT and CDR2 YYREEE (reference sequence). CDR3 coding DNA: TGTGCCAGCAGCACCGGACAGGGCCCCCCCATGAACACTGAAGCTTTCTTT. It translates to CASSTGQGPPMNTEAFF.

V and J are TRBV5-1 and TRBJ2-7, with D maybe TRBD2 (6 bases). CDR1 is SGHRS and CDR2 is YFSETQ in the germline V gene. The CDR3 has 14 residues. With 4 bases removed from V and 2 bases from J, the gap between germline ends came to 13 bases. The CDR3 DNA reads as TGCGCCAGCAGCCGGGACGGACTAACCTACGAGCAGTACTTC. Residues: CASSRDGLTYEQYF.

The CDR3 nucleotides read TGCGCCAGCAGCCAAGGTCCCCCCAGGGGGAATCAGCCCCAGCATTTT. Encoded protein: CASSQGPPRGNQPQHF. The V call is TRBV4-1, the J call TRBJ1-5, with 7 bases that match TRBD1. This CDR3 is 16 amino acids long. Germline V gives CDR1 MGHRA, CDR2 YSYEKL. V was pared by 1 base and J by 4 bases, with 7 bases of the junction left unmatched.

This clone was observed a few times. The chain recombines TRBV14 with TRBJ1-5; no definite D call. This CDR3 contains 14 residues. CDR1 and CDR2 (germline): SGHDN, FVKESK. The ends were cut back, 9 bases at V and 5 bases at J, with 17 bases in the middle. CDR3 sequence: CASVYSGLYQPQHF. The CDR3 DNA reads TGTGCCAGTGTGTATTCGGGGTTATATCAGCCCCAGCATTTT.

The chain is built from TRBV29-1 and TRBJ2-5; TRBD2 is a possible D gene (6 bases). This CDR3 has 12 residues. V was clipped by 7 bases and J by 5 bases, with 14 bases between them. Germline V gives CDR1 SQVTM, CDR2 ANQGSEA. CDR3 DNA sequence: TGCAGCGCCCGACTAGGAGTGGAGACCCAGTACTTC. The encoded protein is CSARLGVETQYF.

Here the CDR3 DNA reads TGCGCCAGCAGCTTCGGGACAGGGAATGAAAAACTGTTTTTT. Translated: CASSFGTGNEKLFF. The rearrangement links TRBV5-1 to TRBJ1-4, with TRBD1 matching 9 bases. With V trimmed by 2 bases and J by 5 bases, 1 base remained unmatched. The CDR3 extends over 14 amino acids. Germline V gene data show CDR1 as SGHRS and CDR2 as YFSETQ.

The CDR3 loop is CASIRPRGNTEAFF. In DNA, the CDR3 is TGTGCCAGCATTCGACCCAGGGGGAACACTGAAGCTTTCTTT. The V gene is TRBV6-1, the J gene TRBJ1-1, with D perhaps TRBD1 (6 bases). The CDR3 totals 14 residues. Per the germline V gene, CDR1 is MNHNS and CDR2 is SASEGT. Trimming stripped 7 bases from V and 1 base from J, with 13 bases between.